The 21 T cell receptor beta chains listed next were all sequenced from one sample in a study of regulatory T cells in long-lasting Graves disease. This sample's time point: newly diagnosed GD, antithyroid drugs for less than 3 months. After RNA was extracted from PBMCs, the TCR library was made from it. Arm-PCR with iRepertoire HTBI primers amplified the CDR3 regions for these TCR beta libraries. Using its own MiXCR run on the multiplex PCR reads, TCRdb lists one record per CDR3 protein. The data hold 530,000 or so distinct CDR3 sequences, with about 16% observed a single time. The same sample was also used in a study of T cells in Graves' hyperthyroidism and ophthalmopathy.

Sequences were derived from peripheral blood mononuclear cells (PBMCs), sampled at new diagnosis, from a patient treated with antithyroid drugs. Every receptor here comes from a man younger than 35 with Graves disease.

The chain has TRBV20-1 and TRBJ1-5, with D uncertain. The CDR3 loop spans 15 amino acids. With 0 bases removed from V and 0 bases from J, the gap between germline ends came to 9 bases. Germline V CDR1 and CDR2: DFQATT, SNEGSKA (reference sequence). Here the CDR3 DNA reads TGCAGTGCTAGAGACAAGTTATTTAGCAATCAGCCCCAGCATTTT. As protein: CSARDKLFSNQPQHF.

This clonotype was seen a handful of times. This chain joins TRBV20-1 and TRBJ2-5; D is ambiguous. The CDR3 totals 11 residues. The V gene's germline CDR1 is DFQATT and CDR2 SNEGSKA (reference sequence). V shed 4 bases and J shed 1 base, with 4 bases lying between them. The CDR3 nucleotides read TGCAGTGCTACCGGCCAAGAGACCCAGTACTTC. Translated, it gives CSATGQETQYF.

This clonotype was found a few times. The genes are TRBV4-1 and TRBJ2-7, with 11 bases that match TRBD1. The ends lost 2 bases at V and 3 bases at J; junction bases unmatched: 6. This CDR3 comprises 16 residues. Germline CDR1 reads MGHRA; CDR2 reads YSYEKL. CDR3 nucleotide sequence: TGCGCCAGCAGCCAACGGACAGGGGGCATAAACTACGAGCAGTACTTC. Protein product: CASSQRTGGINYEQYF.

A note on this clonotype: One end of the junction varies from germline; a read error may be responsible. This sequence joins TRBV20-1 and TRBJ1-4; 7 bases are a match to TRBD1. CDR1 and CDR2 (germline): DFQATT, SNEGSKA (reference sequence). There are 12 residues in the CDR3. CDR3 sequence (DNA): TGCAGCACGCGACAGGGAGTAGAAAGACTGTTTTTT. This encodes CSTRQGVERLFF.

This chain uses TRBV14 with TRBJ2-5, with D perhaps TRBD1 (6 bases). V was shortened by 4 bases and J by 5 bases, with 20 bases between the two germline ends. Germline loops: CDR1 SGHDN, CDR2 FVKESK. The length of the CDR3 is 16 residues. DNA of the CDR3: TGTGCCAGCAGCCCCCATGACAGGCCCTTAGGGGAGACCCAGTACTTC. Protein product: CASSPHDRPLGETQYF.

This clonotype was counted ten times or more. The chain links TRBV28 to TRBJ2-2; D perhaps matches TRBD2 (7 bases). Germline CDR1 and CDR2: MDHEN and SYDVKM. V was pared by 5 bases and J by 2 bases, with 36 bases between. The CDR3 runs to 23 residues. The CDR3 region is CASSLQPGGVLPTFHLNTGELFF. The CDR3 DNA sequence: TGTGCCAGCAGTCTACAACCGGGGGGCGTCCTTCCCACTTTCCACTTAAACACCGGGGAGCTGTTTTTT. The variable domain in full, with the rest retrieved from reference TRBV28 and TRBJ2-2, is DVKVTQSSRYLVKRTGEKVFLECVQDMDHENMFWYRQDPGLGLRLIYFSYDVKMKEKGDIPEGYSVSREKKERFSLILESASTNQTSMYLCASSLQPGGVLPTFHLNTGELFFGEGSRLTVL.

This clonotype has a count of ten or more. The CDR3 DNA follows: TGTGCCAGCAGTGAATATGGCAGGGGGAACACCGGGGAGCTGTTTTTT. It specifies CASSEYGRGNTGELFF. The chain recombines TRBV2 with TRBJ2-2, with D possibly being TRBD1 (6 bases). Deletions cut 2 bases from V and 1 base from J, with 11 bases between. Per germline, CDR1 SNHLY and CDR2 FYNNEI. The CDR3 runs 16 residues.

This clonotype appeared a few times. The chain employs TRBV4-1 and TRBJ1-1, with D perhaps TRBD1 (5 bases). The CDR3 is 13 amino acids. Trimming stripped 2 bases from V and 7 bases from J, with 11 bases between. CDR1 and CDR2 from the germline V gene are MGHRA and YSYEKL. CDR3 DNA sequence: TGCGCCAGCAGCCAACTGGGGGTAAGTGAAGCTTTCTTT. Translated: CASSQLGVSEAFF.

The CDR3 DNA reads TGTGCCAGTAGTATCGAGTTGGGGGACGAGACCCAGTACTTC. Encoded protein: CASSIELGDETQYF. The rearrangement uses TRBV19 and TRBJ2-5; D is perhaps TRBD1 or TRBD2 (5 bases each). Germline V lookup: CDR1 LNHDA, CDR2 SQIVND (reference sequence). Trimming pared 3 bases from V and 5 bases from J, leaving 13 bases between. The CDR3 runs to 14 residues.

This clonotype was counted only a few times. The chain recombines TRBV30 with TRBJ1-4; D possibly corresponds to TRBD1 (6 bases). In germline, CDR1 is GTSNPN, CDR2 SVGIG (reference sequence). The CDR3 length is 15 residues. V shed 2 bases and J shed 8 bases, with 18 bases lying between them. CDR3 nucleotides: TGTGCCTGGAGTTCCCCGACACTAAGGGGGGAAAAACTGTTTTTT. It encodes CAWSSPTLRGEKLFF.

The J gene is TRBJ2-1, the V gene TRBV6-2 or TRBV6-3, with 7 bases matching TRBD2. This CDR3 region has 17 residues. The V gene's germline CDR1 is MNHEY and CDR2 SVGEGT. V lost 0 bases, J lost 9 bases, and 14 bases stayed unmatched. The CDR3 is CASSYSGGSFPSSEQFF. The CDR3 coding sequence is TGTGCCAGCAGTTACTCAGGCGGGAGCTTTCCAAGCAGTGAGCAGTTCTTC.

This clonotype has at least ten counts. V gene TRBV7-2 combines with J gene TRBJ1-2; D remains unclear. Germline V CDR1 and CDR2: SGHTA, FQGNSA. V lost 0 bases and J 4 bases, leaving 18 bases between the germline ends. The CDR3 totals 17 residues. The CDR3 is CASSLARRLEGGYGYTF. The DNA of the CDR3 is TGTGCCAGCAGCTTAGCGCGGAGGTTGGAGGGCGGCTATGGCTACACCTTC.

The table lists this clonotype with many counts. This chain joins TRBV27 and TRBJ2-3; 7 bases agree with TRBD2. Germline V gives CDR1 MNHEY, CDR2 SMNVEV (reference sequence). After removal of 3 bases from V and 2 bases from J, the junction contained 5 bases not matched to a gene. The CDR3 length is 15 residues. The CDR3 nucleotides read TGTGCCAGCAGTTTCGCGGGAGCGCACACAGATACGCAGTATTTT. This translates into CASSFAGAHTDTQYF.

This clonotype was recorded many times. The chain links TRBV13 to TRBJ1-1; TRBD1 agrees at 7 bases. V gave up 5 bases and J gave up 6 bases; unmatched junction bases: 18. The CDR3 extends over 17 amino acids. Germline V gene sequence: CDR1 PRHDT, CDR2 FYEKMQ (reference sequence). CDR3: CASSPSGTVRPNAEAFF. CDR3 coding DNA: TGTGCCAGCAGCCCGAGTGGGACAGTTAGGCCTAACGCTGAAGCTTTCTTT.

This clonotype was seen ten or more times. The chain has TRBV5-1 and TRBJ2-1, with D unresolved. The CDR3 spans 13 residues. With 5 bases removed from V and 6 bases from J, the gap between germline ends came to 12 bases. Germline V CDR1 and CDR2: SGHRS, YFSETQ. CDR3 protein: CASRSVPSNEQFF. The DNA for the CDR3 is TGCGCCAGCAGGTCGGTCCCAAGCAATGAGCAGTTCTTC.

This clonotype was observed a few times. V and J are TRBV12-3 or TRBV12-4 and TRBJ1-2, with D unresolved. CDR3 length equals 15 residues. Trimming shortened V by 6 bases and J by 8 bases, and 22 bases separated the two germline ends. In nucleotides, the CDR3 is TGTGCCAGCAGCCAAGAGTTCGGGGAAATTTACGGCTACACCTTC. Protein: CASSQEFGEIYGYTF.

This clonotype appeared many times. The chain carries TRBV10-1 and TRBJ2-3; D call uncertain. Germline loops: CDR1 WNHNN, CDR2 SYGVQD (reference sequence). V shed 0 bases and J shed 9 bases, with 10 bases lying between them. This CDR3 contains 13 residues. CDR3 sequence: CASSESKHLTQYF. Here the CDR3 DNA reads TGCGCCAGCAGTGAGTCGAAACATCTGACGCAGTATTTT.

This clonotype was detected many times. The chain employs TRBV19 and TRBJ2-7; no definite D call. Germline lookup yields CDR1 LNHDA and CDR2 SQIVND (reference sequence). The germline V and J ends were trimmed by 3 bases and 6 bases, with 15 bases remaining between them. The CDR3 spans 14 residues. CDR3 DNA sequence: TGTGCCAGTAGTATGGGGTGGTTCCCTGGCGAGCAGTACTTC. This sequence encodes CASSMGWFPGEQYF.

This clonotype appeared many times. The rearrangement uses TRBV6-2 or TRBV6-3 and TRBJ1-2; 9 nucleotides agree with TRBD1. V was pared by 6 bases and J by 3 bases, with 2 bases of the junction left unmatched. Germline assignment: CDR1 MNHEY and CDR2 SVGEGT. The CDR3 consists of 13 residues. The CDR3 region has the DNA TGTGCCAGCAGCAGACAGGGGGACTATGGCTACACCTTC. It encodes CASSRQGDYGYTF.

In its sample, this clonotype was seen many times. The chain joins TRBV6-1 to TRBJ2-7; weak D call: TRBD1 (6 bases). The CDR3 has 16 amino acids. Trimming took 3 bases from V and 3 from J, leaving 18 bases between them. The germline gives CDR1 MNHNS, CDR2 SASEGT. The DNA of the CDR3 is TGTGCCAGCAGTGATGCCCTTCCGGGCAGGGGCTACGAGCAGTACTTC. Protein: CASSDALPGRGYEQYF.

This clonotype was counted many times. The gene calls are TRBV7-2 and TRBJ2-7, with D tentatively TRBD2 (6 bases). V was clipped by 7 bases and J by 5 bases, with 21 bases between them. Germline CDR1 and CDR2: SGHTA and FQGNSA. This CDR3 contains 15 residues. Here the CDR3 DNA reads TGTGCCAGCATCCGGGGGAGAGCCGAGATGAACGAGCAGTACTTC. This gives the protein CASIRGRAEMNEQYF.